This T cell receptor (beta chain) appears in the sequencing data of a study of molecular identifiers for immune sequencing clone quantification. Each CDR3 protein gets one entry after TCRdb re-called the PCR reads with MiXCR. The data contain 45,000 to 65,000 distinct CDR3 sequences, under 30% of them singletons. Details on this clonotype: Its target is not known.

This CDR3 is built from 13 residues. With 6 bases removed from V and 6 bases from J, the gap between germline ends came to 15 bases. Germline loops: CDR1 LNHDA, CDR2 SQIVND (reference sequence). General study results and limits: Clone sizes that are highly expanded could be underestimated when identical TCR molecules share a barcode.

The TCR originated in a human donor in good health. Some libraries in this study had Jurkat cell RNA spiked in. The sample taken for sequencing was naive CD8+ T cells from blood, with Jurkat cell RNA spiked in. This sample's subset: FACS-sorted CD8+CD4-CCR7+CD45RA+ naive T cells. The chain carries TRBV19 and TRBJ2-7, with D possibly matching TRBD1 (6 bases). The CDR3: CASREQGPSEQYF. In DNA, the CDR3 is TGTGCCAGTAGAGAACAGGGTCCCTCCGAGCAGTACTTC.